These 22 T cell receptor beta chains were sequenced from one sample in a study of blood T cell repertoires in COVID-19. Clones were sequenced by immunoSEQ multiplex PCR, and TCRdb holds only the in-frame ones, with some missing. The repertoire holds about 250,000 clones, with about 80% as singletons. Sequenced sample: peripheral blood. The receptors were gathered from a woman older than 75 with acute or convalescent COVID-19.

The chain employs TRBV2 and TRBJ2-2, with 7 bases that match TRBD2. Trimming took 6 bases from V and 2 from J; bases not matched to a gene: 6. The germline V gene encodes CDR1 SNHLY and CDR2 FYNNEI. CDR3 length: 15 residues. The chain's CDR3 is CASRSGTKNTGELFF. The CDR3 nucleotides are TGTGCCAGCAGAAGCGGGACTAAAAACACCGGGGAGCTGTTTTTT.

The J gene is TRBJ2-5, the V gene TRBV29-1; D is possibly TRBD2 (5 bases). Per germline, CDR1 SQVTM and CDR2 ANQGSEA. This CDR3 is built from 12 residues. V was cut by 4 bases and J by 5 bases, with 11 bases left in between. The CDR3 DNA sequence: TGCAGCGTTGTAATGGGAGCGGAGACCCAGTACTTC. It translates to CSVVMGAETQYF.

This chain links TRBV7-2 with TRBJ2-7; 7 nucleotides align to TRBD1. With 1 base clipped from V and 6 bases from J, the junction kept 3 bases outside the gene matches. This CDR3 is built from 13 residues. Per germline, CDR1 SGHTA and CDR2 FQGNSA. Here the CDR3 DNA reads TGTGCCAGCAGCTTAGAACAGGGGTCCGAGCAGTACTTC. This gives the protein CASSLEQGSEQYF.

The chain has TRBV19 and TRBJ2-2; TRBD2 matches at 8 bases. The ends lost 2 bases at V and 4 bases at J; junction bases unmatched: 6. Per the germline V gene, CDR1 is LNHDA and CDR2 is SQIVND (reference sequence). The length of the CDR3 is 16 residues. The CDR3 reads CASSIWSGSLTGELFF. DNA for the CDR3: TGTGCCAGTAGTATATGGAGCGGGAGCCTCACCGGGGAGCTGTTTTTT.

This clone has only a few counts. V gene TRBV19 combines with J gene TRBJ2-2, with D possibly TRBD1 on 6 matching bases. The ends were cut back, 5 bases at V and 4 bases at J, with 17 bases in the middle. The CDR3 contains 16 residues. Germline V CDR1 and CDR2: LNHDA, SQIVND (reference sequence). The CDR3 DNA is TGTGCCAGTAGTTTACAGGGTATCCGCGGCACCGGGGAGCTGTTTTTT. It codes for CASSLQGIRGTGELFF.

The rearrangement uses TRBV6-2 or TRBV6-3 and TRBJ1-2; D not resolved. The germline V gene encodes CDR1 MNHEY and CDR2 SVGEGT. Trimming shortened V by 0 bases and J by 5 bases, and 13 bases separated the two germline ends. CDR3 length: 15 residues. The CDR3 sequence: CASSYSMGSSYGYTF. The CDR3 DNA follows: TGTGCCAGCAGTTACTCGATGGGCAGTTCTTATGGCTACACCTTC.

The chain employs TRBV15 and TRBJ2-2, with D possibly matching TRBD1 (5 bases). In germline, CDR1 is LNHNV, CDR2 YYDKDF (reference sequence). Between the trimmed V and J ends, which lost 3 bases and 1 base, there was a span of 6 bases. CDR3 length: 14 amino acids. CDR3 in DNA: TGTGCCACCAGCAGGCAGGGGAACACCGGGGAGCTGTTTTTT. Translating gives CATSRQGNTGELFF.

The genes are TRBV13 and TRBJ2-7, with 7 bases matching TRBD1. Trimming cost V 3 bases and J 0 bases; bases outside gene matches: 11. The germline V gene encodes CDR1 PRHDT and CDR2 FYEKMQ (reference sequence). The CDR3 has 17 amino acids. Here the CDR3 reads CASSFLQGPQSSYEQYF. The CDR3 DNA reads as TGTGCCAGCAGCTTCCTACAGGGGCCTCAATCCTCCTACGAGCAGTACTTC. The entire variable domain, with the rest obtained from reference TRBV13 and TRBJ2-7, is as follows: AAGVIQSPRHLIKEKRETATLKCYPIPRHDTVYWYQQGPGQDPQFLISFYEKMQSDKGSIPDRFSAQQFSDYHSELNMSSLELGDSALYFCASSFLQGPQSSYEQYFGPGTRLTVT.

This clone was recorded a few times. The V and J genes are TRBV5-5 and TRBJ1-4; TRBD1 aligns across 7 bases. Germline-derived CDR1 and CDR2 are SGHKS and YYEKEE (reference sequence). CDR3 length equals 14 residues. The junction had 3 bases not matched to a gene; V was cut back by 4 bases and J by 3 bases. The CDR3 reads CASSQGVANEKLFF. The CDR3 nucleotides read TGTGCCAGCAGCCAGGGGGTAGCTAATGAAAAACTGTTTTTT.

This clone was detected once. This chain joins TRBV27 and TRBJ2-7; 7 bases are shared with TRBD1. The ends lost 2 bases at V and 3 bases at J; junction bases unmatched: 7. CDR1 and CDR2 (germline): MNHEY, SMNVEV (reference sequence). The CDR3 runs 15 residues. In DNA, the CDR3 is TGTGCCAGCAGTTTAGGCACAGGGGCCGGCTACGAGCAGTACTTC. Amino acids: CASSLGTGAGYEQYF.

This chain connects TRBV5-6 to TRBJ1-2, with D perhaps matching TRBD1 (6 bases). There are 15 residues in the CDR3. Germline assignment: CDR1 SGHDT and CDR2 YYEEEE. The V end lost 2 bases, the J end lost 0 bases, and 11 bases lay between the germline ends. The CDR3 nucleotides read TGTGCCAGCAGCTTACAGGGTCTAGCTAACTATGGCTACACCTTC. This translates into CASSLQGLANYGYTF.

V gene TRBV5-1 combines with J gene TRBJ1-1, with 8 bases identical to TRBD1. The CDR3 is 16 residues long. Per germline, CDR1 SGHRS and CDR2 YFSETQ. Trimming took 4 bases from V and 5 from J; bases not matched to a gene: 13. CDR3 DNA: TGCGCCAGCAGCACAACCGCAGGGGGCGGAGGGACTGAAGCTTTCTTT. It codes for CASSTTAGGGGTEAFF.

This clone was seen a single time. The CDR3 DNA sequence: TGTGCCAGCAGCTATAGCGGGCCAAGCACAGATACGCAGTATTTT. Translation gives CASSYSGPSTDTQYF. The chain has TRBV7-9 and TRBJ2-3; 7 nucleotides match TRBD2. Germline CDR1 SEHNR, CDR2 FQNEAQ (reference sequence). The length of the CDR3 is 15 residues. The ends lost 4 bases at V and 0 bases at J; junction bases unmatched: 4. The full variable domain, in which reference TRBV7-9 and TRBJ2-3 provide the parts outside the CDR3, is DTGVSQNPRHKITKRGQNVTFRCDPISEHNRLYWYRQTLGQGPEFLTYFQNEAQLEKSRLLSDRFSAERPKGSFSTLEIQRTEQGDSAMYLCASSYSGPSTDTQYFGPGTRLTVL.

V and J are TRBV6-5 and TRBJ2-7; no definite D call. The CDR3 contains 12 residues. V gave up 2 bases and J gave up 5 bases, with 7 bases separating them. Germline V gene data show CDR1 as MNHEY and CDR2 as SVGAGI. The CDR3 coding sequence is TGTGCCAGCAGTTACGGTCGGGACGAGCAGTACTTC. This translates into CASSYGRDEQYF.

The V and J genes are TRBV5-4 and TRBJ1-2; weak D call: TRBD1 (6 bases). CDR1 and CDR2 (germline): SGHNT, YYREEE (reference sequence). Trimming left V 3 bases short and J 8 bases short, with 20 bases between. The CDR3 contains 15 residues. The CDR3 is CASSSPARGAVGYTF. The CDR3 coding sequence is TGTGCCAGCAGCTCCCCCGCGCGGGGGGCGGTCGGCTACACCTTC.

There are a few counts of this clone. The chain uses TRBV5-1 and TRBJ1-4, with no clear D. The germline V gene has CDR1 SGHRS and CDR2 YFSETQ. V dropped 2 bases and J dropped 8 bases, with 10 bases sitting between them. The CDR3 is 13 residues long. This chain's CDR3 is CASSLEGLEKLFF. The CDR3 DNA sequence: TGCGCCAGCAGCTTAGAGGGTTTGGAAAAACTGTTTTTT. Using reference TRBV5-1 and TRBJ1-4 for the parts outside the CDR3, the full variable domain is KAGVTQTPRYLIKTRGQQVTLSCSPISGHRSVSWYQQTPGQGLQFLFEYFSETQRNKGNFPGRFSGRQFSNSRSEMNVSTLELGDSALYLCASSLEGLEKLFFGSGTQLSVL.

The chain joins TRBV19 to TRBJ1-5; 8 bases are shared with TRBD1. The CDR3 length is 16 residues. Germline CDR1 reads LNHDA; CDR2 reads SQIVND (reference sequence). V lost 5 bases, J lost 0 bases, and 6 bases stayed unmatched. CDR3: CASSFPDRASNQPQHF. The CDR3 coding sequence is TGTGCCAGTAGTTTCCCGGACAGGGCTAGCAATCAGCCCCAGCATTTT.

In DNA form, the CDR3 reads TGTGCCAGCAGCTTAGCGGGGCAGCGGGGGTCTTACAATGAGCAGTTCTTC. This sequence encodes CASSLAGQRGSYNEQFF. The chain joins TRBV7-8 to TRBJ2-1; 8 positions match TRBD2. The CDR3 spans 17 residues. Looked up from germline, CDR1 is SGHVS and CDR2 is FQNEAQ. The junction had 8 bases not matched to a gene; V was cut back by 0 bases and J by 4 bases.

This sequence joins TRBV6-1 and TRBJ2-1; no reliable D call. With 2 bases removed from V and 0 bases from J, the gap between germline ends came to 8 bases. The CDR3 extends over 15 amino acids. CDR1 MNHNS and CDR2 SASEGT come from the germline V gene. The CDR3 coding sequence is TGTGCCAGCAGTGAACGGGTAAGCTCCTACAATGAGCAGTTCTTC. Residues: CASSERVSSYNEQFF.

The chain joins TRBV5-1 to TRBJ1-1; D is perhaps TRBD1 (5 bases). The germline V and J ends were trimmed by 0 bases and 1 base, with 7 bases remaining between them. Germline V gives CDR1 SGHRS, CDR2 YFSETQ. The CDR3 extends over 14 amino acids. The CDR3 region is CASSLDQGNTEAFF. CDR3 sequence (DNA): TGCGCCAGCAGCTTGGACCAGGGGAACACTGAAGCTTTCTTT.

V gene TRBV7-2 combines with J gene TRBJ2-2; 10 nucleotides line up with TRBD1. CDR3 length: 15 amino acids. The germline gives CDR1 SGHTA, CDR2 FQGNSA. The junction had 4 bases not matched to a gene; V was cut back by 5 bases and J by 4 bases. Written as DNA, the CDR3 is TGTGCCAGCAGCCGTGGGACAGGGGCCACCGGGGAGCTGTTTTTT. It specifies CASSRGTGATGELFF.

This clone was seen a handful of times. The chain is built from TRBV18 and TRBJ2-1, with D unresolved. The CDR3 totals 14 residues. Germline CDR1 is KGHSH and CDR2 is LQKENI. V was clipped by 3 bases and J by 4 bases, with 10 bases between them. The CDR3 loop reads CASSPLESYNEQFF. CDR3 DNA sequence: TGTGCCAGCTCACCGCTGGAGAGTTACAATGAGCAGTTCTTC.